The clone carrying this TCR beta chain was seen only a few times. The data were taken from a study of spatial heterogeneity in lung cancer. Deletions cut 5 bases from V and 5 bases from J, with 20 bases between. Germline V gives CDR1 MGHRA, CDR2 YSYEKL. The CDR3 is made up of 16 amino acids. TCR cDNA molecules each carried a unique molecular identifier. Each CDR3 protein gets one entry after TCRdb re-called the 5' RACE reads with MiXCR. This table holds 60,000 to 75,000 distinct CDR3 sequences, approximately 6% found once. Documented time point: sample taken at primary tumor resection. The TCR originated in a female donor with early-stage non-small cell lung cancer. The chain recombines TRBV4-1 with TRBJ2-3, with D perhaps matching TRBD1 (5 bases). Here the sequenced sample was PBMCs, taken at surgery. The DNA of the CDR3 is TGCGCCAGCAGCTCTAAAGGGGCCTCCTCCAGAGATACGCAGTATTTT. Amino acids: CASSSKGASSRDTQYF.